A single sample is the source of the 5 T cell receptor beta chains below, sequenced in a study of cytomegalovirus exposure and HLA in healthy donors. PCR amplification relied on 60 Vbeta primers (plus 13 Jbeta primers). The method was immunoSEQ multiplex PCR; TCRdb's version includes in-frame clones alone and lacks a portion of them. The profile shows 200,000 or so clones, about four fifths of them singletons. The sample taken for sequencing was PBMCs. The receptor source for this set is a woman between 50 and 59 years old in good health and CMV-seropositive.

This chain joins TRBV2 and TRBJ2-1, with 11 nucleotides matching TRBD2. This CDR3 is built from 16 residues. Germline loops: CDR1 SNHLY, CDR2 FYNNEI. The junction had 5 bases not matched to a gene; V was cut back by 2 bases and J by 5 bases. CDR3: CASSESSGGGNNEQFF. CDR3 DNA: TGTGCCAGCAGTGAAAGTAGCGGGGGGGGCAACAATGAGCAGTTCTTC.

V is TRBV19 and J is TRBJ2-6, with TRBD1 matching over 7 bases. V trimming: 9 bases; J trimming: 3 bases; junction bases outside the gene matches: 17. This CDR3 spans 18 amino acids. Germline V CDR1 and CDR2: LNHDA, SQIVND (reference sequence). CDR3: CASQGLTGFKDGANVLTF. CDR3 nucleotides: TGTGCCAGCCAAGGGCTGACAGGGTTTAAAGATGGGGCCAACGTCCTGACTTTC.

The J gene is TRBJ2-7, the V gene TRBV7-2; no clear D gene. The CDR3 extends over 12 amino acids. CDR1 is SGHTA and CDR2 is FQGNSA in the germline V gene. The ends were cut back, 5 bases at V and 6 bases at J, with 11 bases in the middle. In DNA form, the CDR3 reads TGTGCCAGCAGCGCGACTCGGCGCGAGCAGTACTTC. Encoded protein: CASSATRREQYF.

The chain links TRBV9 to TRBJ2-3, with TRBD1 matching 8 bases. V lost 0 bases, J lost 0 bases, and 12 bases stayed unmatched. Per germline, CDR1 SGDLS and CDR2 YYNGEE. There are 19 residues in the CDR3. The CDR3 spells CASSVALFSTGVSTDTQYF. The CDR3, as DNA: TGTGCCAGCAGCGTAGCCCTTTTTTCGACAGGGGTAAGCACAGATACGCAGTATTTT. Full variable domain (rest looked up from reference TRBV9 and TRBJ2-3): DSGVTQTPKHLITATGQRVTLRCSPRSGDLSVYWYQQSLDQGLQFLIQYYNGEERAKGNILERFSAQQFPDLHSELNLSSLELGDSALYFCASSVALFSTGVSTDTQYFGPGTRLTVL.

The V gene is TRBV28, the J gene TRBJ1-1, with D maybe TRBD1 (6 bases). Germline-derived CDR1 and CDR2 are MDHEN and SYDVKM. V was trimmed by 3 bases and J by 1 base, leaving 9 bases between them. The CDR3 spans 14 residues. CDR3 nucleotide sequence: TGTGCCAGCAGTTTCACAGGGTCGAACACTGAAGCTTTCTTT. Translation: CASSFTGSNTEAFF.